This T cell receptor (beta chain) originates from a study of radiotherapy plus CTLA-4 blockade in lung cancer. The overall study: 18% of patients responded objectively, and roughly 30% achieved disease control.

This clone was picked up one time. Its antigen is unknown. Regarding the study as a whole: Peripheral blood showed expansion of tumor-derived TCR clones after radiotherapy and ipilimumab.

Profiling relied on immunoSEQ multiplex PCR, and the TCRdb table lists in-frame clones only, not all of them. The table has about 98,000 clones, 82% seen once. Enrolled patients, whose metastatic non-small-cell lung cancer was chemo-refractory, received focal radiation plus CTLA-4 blockade with ipilimumab. The sequence was collected from a human donor with non-small cell lung cancer who had a partial response to radiotherapy plus ipilimumab. Specimen: peripheral blood, collected from a patient treated with radiotherapy plus ipilimumab.

The CDR3 here is CASSPTLGREGAGELFF. In DNA, the CDR3 is TGTGCCAGCAGTCCCACCTTAGGGCGGGAGGGGGCCGGGGAGCTGTTTTTT. This chain uses TRBV2 with TRBJ2-2; 9 nucleotides align to TRBD2. The length of the CDR3 is 17 residues. Per the germline V gene, CDR1 is SNHLY and CDR2 is FYNNEI. The trim removed 5 bases at V and 6 bases at J, leaving 13 bases unmatched.